These 18 T cell receptor beta chains were sequenced from one sample in a study of T-cell reconstitution after alpha-beta-depleted transplantation in children. The authors prepared the TCRbeta library with unique molecular identifiers. One entry per CDR3 protein results from TCRdb running MiXCR on the PCR reads. Of fewer than 400,000 distinct CDR3 sequences listed, about a fifth are singletons. This specimen consisted of PBMCs from the stem cell graft donor, obtained from the stem cell graft. These receptors were collected from a human donor who donated a stem cell graft to a child with acute myeloid leukemia.

The chain uses TRBV7-9 and TRBJ2-1; 8 nucleotides match TRBD2. The CDR3 is made up of 16 amino acids. The V gene end was trimmed by 5 bases and the J gene end by 5 bases; junction bases not matched to a gene: 11. Germline V gene data show CDR1 as SEHNR and CDR2 as FQNEAQ (reference sequence). The CDR3 protein is CASSTAGLVRDNEQFF. DNA for the CDR3: TGTGCCAGCAGCACCGCGGGACTAGTAAGGGACAATGAGCAGTTCTTC.

The genes are TRBV12-3 or TRBV12-4 and TRBJ2-2; 7 bases align to TRBD2. V shed 7 bases and J 0 bases; nucleotides not matched to a gene: 2. There are 14 residues in the CDR3. The CDR3 coding sequence is TGTGCCAGCACTGGGGGGGCGAACACCGGGGAGCTGTTTTTT. This codes for CASTGGANTGELFF.

V and J are TRBV5-1 and TRBJ2-2; TRBD2 agrees at 10 bases. The CDR3 loop spans 14 amino acids. Trimming cost V 5 bases and J 7 bases; bases outside gene matches: 5. Germline CDR1 SGHRS, CDR2 YFSETQ. Here the CDR3 reads CASRSSGSSGELFF. The CDR3 DNA reads as TGCGCCAGCAGATCTAGCGGGAGTAGCGGGGAGCTGTTTTTT.

The CDR3: CASSSSGNQPQHF. In nucleotides, the CDR3 is TGTGCCAGCAGCTCCTCCGGGAATCAGCCCCAGCATTTT. This chain connects TRBV12-3 or TRBV12-4 to TRBJ1-5; D is unresolved. This CDR3 comprises 13 residues. V lost 6 bases and J 4 bases, leaving 10 bases between the germline ends.

This chain uses TRBV18 with TRBJ2-6; 8 nucleotides match TRBD1. Losses at the gene ends were 3 bases for V and 2 bases for J; bases not matched to a gene: 3. Germline V CDR1 and CDR2: KGHSH, LQKENI. The CDR3 has 16 residues. CDR3 residues: CASSPGGQAGANVLTF. The CDR3 nucleotides are TGTGCCAGCTCACCGGGGGGACAGGCTGGGGCCAACGTCCTGACTTTC.

The chain has TRBV13 and TRBJ2-1; 9 positions match TRBD2. CDR3 length: 17 amino acids. Germline loops: CDR1 PRHDT, CDR2 FYEKMQ (reference sequence). V was pared by 1 base and J by 5 bases, with 9 bases of the junction left unmatched. The CDR3 is CASSLVRGLAGNNEQFF. The CDR3 DNA reads as TGTGCCAGCAGCTTAGTCCGGGGGCTAGCGGGGAACAATGAGCAGTTCTTC.

This clonotype was seen more than once but under ten times. The genes are TRBV5-6 and TRBJ2-7; either TRBD1 or TRBD2 may supply D (5 bases each). V lost 5 bases, J lost 0 bases, and 18 bases lay in between. Germline assignment: CDR1 SGHDT and CDR2 YYEEEE. This CDR3 is 16 amino acids long. CDR3 coding DNA: TGTGCCAGCAGTGGCAGGGTAAAGGGGAGCTCCTACGAGCAGTACTTC. As protein: CASSGRVKGSSYEQYF.

The chain combines TRBV28 with TRBJ1-5; no clear D gene. The CDR3 is 13 amino acids. The V gene's germline CDR1 is MDHEN and CDR2 SYDVKM. The V end was cut by 3 bases, the J end by 3 bases, with 6 bases between. The CDR3 nucleotides read TGTGCCAGCAGTTTCGTTTCCAATCAGCCCCAGCATTTT. The encoded protein is CASSFVSNQPQHF.

The chain carries TRBV5-1 and TRBJ2-7; D is ambiguous. The CDR3 length is 13 residues. The V gene lost 4 bases and the J gene lost 4 bases, with 12 bases spanning the gap. CDR1 is SGHRS and CDR2 is YFSETQ in the germline V gene. The DNA of the CDR3 is TGCGCCAGCAGCCCACACGACCTTTACGAGCAGTACTTC. This codes for CASSPHDLYEQYF.

This clonotype has only one observation. A much larger clone lies one base from this, so it may be a read error. The rearrangement uses TRBV20-1 and TRBJ2-4, with 7 positions matching TRBD2. This CDR3 region has 13 residues. Germline V gene sequence: CDR1 DFQATT, CDR2 SNEGSKA (reference sequence). V lost 3 bases and J lost 8; bases outside the gene matches: 7. The CDR3 DNA follows: TGCAGTGCTAGGGGGCGGGAGAAATACATTCAGTACTTC. It is translated as CSARGREKYIQYF.

This clonotype turned up a few times. The genes are TRBV20-1 and TRBJ2-5; D is possibly TRBD2 (6 bases). The V end lost 0 bases, the J end lost 0 bases, and 14 bases lay between the germline ends. CDR3 length: 16 residues. CDR1 DFQATT and CDR2 SNEGSKA come from the germline V gene (reference sequence). In DNA, the CDR3 is TGCAGTGCTAGAGAAGGCGGGAAAGGTAACCAAGAGACCCAGTACTTC. Its protein is CSAREGGKGNQETQYF.

The chain links TRBV12-5 to TRBJ2-1; TRBD1 matches at 9 bases. CDR3 length: 15 residues. V shed 6 bases and J 3 bases; nucleotides not matched to a gene: 6. In germline, CDR1 is LGHNT, CDR2 FRNRAP. The CDR3 region has the DNA TGTGCTAGTGGCCGTGCGGGACAGGGCTACAATGAGCAGTTCTTC. Its translation: CASGRAGQGYNEQFF. Full variable domain (missing parts from reference TRBV12-5 and TRBJ2-1): DARVTQTPRHKVTEMGQEVTMRCQPILGHNTVFWYRQTMMQGLELLAYFRNRAPLDDSGMPKDRFSAEMPDATLATLKIQPSEPRDSAVYFCASGRAGQGYNEQFFGPGTRLTVL.

This clonotype was counted a few times. The J gene is TRBJ2-7, the V gene TRBV29-1, with 7 nucleotides matching TRBD1. The CDR3 length is 16 residues. J lost 0 bases, V lost 0 bases, and 8 bases had no gene match. Germline CDR1 reads SQVTM; CDR2 reads ANQGSEA. The CDR3 spells CSVEDPTGQTSYEQYF. CDR3 sequence (DNA): TGCAGCGTTGAAGATCCGACGGGACAGACCTCCTACGAGCAGTACTTC.

The rearrangement links TRBV12-3 or TRBV12-4 to TRBJ2-5; 8 bases map to TRBD2. The CDR3 is 18 residues long. V was pared by 2 bases and J by 5 bases, with 16 bases of the junction left unmatched. This chain's CDR3 is CASSLIGSAGGERETQYF. CDR3 bases: TGTGCCAGCAGTTTAATCGGCTCGGCGGGAGGAGAGCGGGAGACCCAGTACTTC.

This clonotype was seen repeatedly, ten times or more. This rearrangement joins TRBV20-1 to TRBJ2-1; 8 nucleotides align to TRBD2. Germline-derived CDR1 and CDR2 are DFQATT and SNEGSKA (reference sequence). The length of the CDR3 is 16 residues. Trimming removed 2 bases from V and 4 bases from J; junction bases left unmatched: 10. CDR3 nucleotides: TGCAGTGCTAGACCCCTAGCGGGCTCAGAGTACAATGAGCAGTTCTTC. As protein: CSARPLAGSEYNEQFF.

V gene TRBV7-9 combines with J gene TRBJ2-1, with 7 positions matching TRBD2. Unmatched junction bases numbered 5, after V lost 3 bases and J lost 3 bases. This CDR3 contains 15 residues. Germline values: CDR1 SEHNR, CDR2 FQNEAQ (reference sequence). This chain's CDR3 is CASSFSLAVYNEQFF. The CDR3 DNA reads TGTGCCAGCAGCTTCTCCCTAGCGGTCTACAATGAGCAGTTCTTC.

This clonotype occurred a few times. This sequence joins TRBV6-1 and TRBJ1-6; the D gene is possibly TRBD1 (5 bases). The CDR3 runs to 16 residues. Germline V gives CDR1 MNHNS, CDR2 SASEGT. Trimming removed 5 bases from V and 9 bases from J, with 20 bases in between. DNA of the CDR3: TGTGCCAGCAGTCCCTACTGGGCAGGGTCGACTTCACCCCTCCACTTT. It codes for CASSPYWAGSTSPLHF.

The chain combines TRBV7-9 with TRBJ2-7, with TRBD1 matching over 9 bases. The CDR3 contains 15 residues. Losses at the gene ends were 3 bases for V and 2 bases for J; bases not matched to a gene: 5. Germline V gene data show CDR1 as SEHNR and CDR2 as FQNEAQ (reference sequence). As DNA, the CDR3 is TGTGCCAGCAGCTTTGGGACAGGGAGGACCTACGAGCAGTACTTC. It translates to CASSFGTGRTYEQYF.